This record concerns one TCR beta chain sequence. What it binds is not known. The data were taken from a study of persistence of HIV-infected CD4 T cells. Overall study: Blood samples, up to about 200 mL, came from multiple time points, except a couple of leukapheresis donors sampled once.

Cells were stimulated with CMV-infected fibroblast lysates at roughly 9.1 ug/mL. Sorting of responding CD4+ T cells relied on upregulated CD40 ligand together with CD69. Suppressive ART was started during chronic HIV-1 infection in these adults. Before stimulation, PBMCs underwent CD8+ T cell depletion. V was trimmed by 0 bases and J by 0 bases, leaving 24 bases between them. Germline-derived CDR1 and CDR2 are SGHVS and FNYEAQ. This CDR3 is built from 21 residues. This was the immunoSEQ version 4 assay in survey mode. Clones were sequenced by immunoSEQ multiplex PCR, and TCRdb holds only the in-frame ones, with some missing. The sample includes 10,000 to 15,000 clones, approximately 71% of them seen just once.

Sequenced material: CD4+ T cells sorted from PBMCs after roughly 19-hour stimulation, taken from a patient who received antiretroviral therapy. The receptor's source is an adult man with HIV who was CMV-seropositive. V and J are TRBV7-6 and TRBJ1-5, with a possible D match to TRBD1 (6 bases). As DNA, the CDR3 is TGTGCCAGCAGCTTAGCTCTGTATGGGGGCACGTGGGATTATAGCAATCAGCCCCAGCATTTT. This gives the protein CASSLALYGGTWDYSNQPQHF.